This is a list of T cell receptor beta chains from one sample in a study of blood T cell repertoires in COVID-19. The table came from immunoSEQ multiplex PCR; TCRdb's copy has only in-frame clones and leaves some out. Of 190,000 or so clones listed, 78% are singletons. What was sequenced was peripheral blood. The receptors stem from a woman at least 80 years old with active or convalescent COVID-19. Both conserved end residues are part of each CDR3. D genes are given only for firm matches. A row's size may be missing; if present it is once, few, many or a size class.

>TRBV19|NA|NA|TRBJ2-3
CATHSSSTDTQYF
TGTGCCACCCATAGCTCTAGCACAGATACGCAGTATTTT
>TRBV10-3|once|NA|TRBJ2-7
CAIRSTATTYEQYF
TGTGCCATCAGATCGACAGCTACCACCTACGAGCAGTACTTC
>TRBV7-9|NA|NA|TRBJ1-2
CASSLELAEDYGYTF
TGTGCCAGCAGCTTAGAATTAGCCGAAGATTATGGCTACACCTTC
>TRBV7-3|NA|NA|TRBJ2-5
CASSLGPTAQETQYF
TGTGCCAGCAGCTTAGGCCCCACAGCCCAAGAGACCCAGTACTTC
>TRBV5-6|NA|NA|TRBJ1-1
CASSLLGAGNTEAFF
TGTGCCAGCAGCTTGTTGGGGGCTGGGAACACTGAAGCTTTCTTT
>TRBV2|NA|NA|TRBJ1-2
CASTKDSNYGYTF
TGTGCCAGCACCAAGGACAGTAACTATGGCTACACCTTC
>TRBV7-2|few|TRBD1|TRBJ1-2
CASRPWDRTNNGYTF
TGTGCCAGCAGACCCTGGGACAGGACTAATAATGGCTACACCTTC
>TRBV28|NA|NA|TRBJ2-2
CASGLLNTGELFF
TGTGCCAGCGGACTGTTGAACACCGGGGAGCTGTTTTTT
>TRBV5-1|NA|NA|TRBJ1-2
CASSIGQGWGYTF
TGCGCCAGCAGCATCGGGCAGGGTTGGGGCTACACCTTC
>TRBV18|NA|TRBD2|TRBJ2-7
CASSPKGRGYEQYF
TGTGCCAGCTCACCGAAAGGGAGGGGCTACGAGCAGTACTTC
>TRBV3-1/TRBV3-2|NA|NA|TRBJ1-1
CASSHRDENTEAFF
TGTGCCAGCAGCCATCGGGATGAGAACACTGAAGCTTTCTTT
>TRBV27|NA|NA|TRBJ2-7
CASRSGTIPYEQYF
TGTGCCAGCAGGTCAGGGACAATCCCCTACGAGCAGTACTTC
>TRBV5-5|NA|TRBD2|TRBJ2-5
CASRRGVLVRGGETQYF
TGTGCCAGCAGACGGGGGGTACTAGTGAGGGGCGGGGAGACCCAGTACTTC
>TRBV6-5|NA|NA|TRBJ1-4
CASYLEKLFF
TGTGCCAGTTACTTAGAAAAACTGTTTTTT
>TRBV9|NA|NA|TRBJ2-3
CASSPRPQDLGTDTQYF
TGTGCCAGCAGCCCCCGCCCTCAGGACTTAGGGACAGATACGCAGTATTTT
>TRBV29-1|many|NA|TRBJ2-2
CSVEARTGELFF
TGCAGCGTCGAGGCCCGAACCGGGGAGCTGTTTTTT
>TRBV5-6|NA|TRBD2|TRBJ2-3
CASSLGLAGIDTQYF
TGTGCCAGCAGCCTAGGACTAGCGGGCATAGATACGCAGTATTTT
>TRBV7-7|NA|NA|TRBJ1-3
CASSLNYGNTIYF
TGTGCCAGCAGCTTAAATTATGGAAACACCATATATTTT
>TRBV9|NA|NA|TRBJ2-2
CASSGLTGIPTGELFF
TGTGCCAGCAGCGGGTTAACCGGGATACCTACCGGGGAGCTGTTTTTT
>TRBV5-1|NA|NA|TRBJ2-2
CASSSLQVSGELFF
TGCGCCAGCAGCTCGCTGCAGGTGTCCGGGGAGCTGTTTTTT